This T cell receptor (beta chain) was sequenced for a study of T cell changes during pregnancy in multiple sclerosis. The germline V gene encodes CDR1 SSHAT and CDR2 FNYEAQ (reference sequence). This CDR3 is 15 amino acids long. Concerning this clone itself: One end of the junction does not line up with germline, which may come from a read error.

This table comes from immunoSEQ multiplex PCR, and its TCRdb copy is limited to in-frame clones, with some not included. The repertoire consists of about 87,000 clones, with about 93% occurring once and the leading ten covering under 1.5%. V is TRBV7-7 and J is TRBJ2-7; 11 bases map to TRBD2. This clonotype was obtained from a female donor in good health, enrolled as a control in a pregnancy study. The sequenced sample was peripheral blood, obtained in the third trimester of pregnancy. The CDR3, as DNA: TGTGCTAGCAGCCTAGGAACTAGCGGGAGTTACGAGCAGTACTTC. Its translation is CASSLGTSGSYEQYF.